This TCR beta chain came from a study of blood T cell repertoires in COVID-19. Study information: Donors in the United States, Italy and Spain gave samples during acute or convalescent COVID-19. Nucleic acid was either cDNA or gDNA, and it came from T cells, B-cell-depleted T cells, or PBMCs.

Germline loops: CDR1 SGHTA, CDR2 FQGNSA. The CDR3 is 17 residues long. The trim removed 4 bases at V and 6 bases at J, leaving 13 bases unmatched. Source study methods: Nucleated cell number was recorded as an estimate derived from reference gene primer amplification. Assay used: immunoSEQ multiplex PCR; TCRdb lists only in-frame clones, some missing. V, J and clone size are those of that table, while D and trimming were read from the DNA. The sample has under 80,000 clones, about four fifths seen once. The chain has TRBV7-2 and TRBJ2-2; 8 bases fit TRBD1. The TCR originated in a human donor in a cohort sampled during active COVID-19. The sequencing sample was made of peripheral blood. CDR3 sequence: CASSSGRTGRGAGELFF. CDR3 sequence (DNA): TGTGCCAGCAGCTCAGGACGGACAGGGCGCGGCGCCGGGGAGCTGTTTTTT.